These T cell receptor beta chains were read from a single sample in a study of control samples from healthy donors and cancer patients. Clones were sequenced by immunoSEQ multiplex PCR, and TCRdb holds only the in-frame ones, with some missing. The data contain 150,000 to 180,000 clones, around 95% of them seen just once; the ten biggest clones take up around 6.2%. Sequenced material: blood. The receptors shown here come from a man in his forties in good health. Each CDR3 is given with its conserved first and last residue. Fields, in order: V gene, clone size, CDR3 length, J gene, D gene, CDR3 protein, CDR3 DNA. A D gene is named only where the DNA matches it firmly. Rows may omit the clone size; those that give it use once, few, many or a size class.

TRBV5-1	once	14	TRBJ2-7	NA	CASSFATGTYEQYF	TGCGCCAGCAGCTTTGCCACAGGGACTTACGAGCAGTACTTC
TRBV27	few	13	TRBJ1-5	NA	CASSLTGDQPQHF	TGTGCCAGCAGTTTGACCGGGGATCAGCCCCAGCATTTT
TRBV4-1	once	16	TRBJ1-3	NA	CASSRDDRRSGNTIYF	TGCGCCAGCAGCCGGGATGACAGGCGCTCTGGAAACACCATATATTTT
TRBV7-9	NA	12	TRBJ2-3	NA	CASSLGTDTQYF	TGTGCCAGCAGCTTAGGCACAGATACGCAGTATTTT
TRBV6-1	NA	14	TRBJ1-4	NA	CASSDKGFNEKLFF	TGTGCCAGCAGTGATAAGGGATTTAATGAAAAACTGTTTTTT
TRBV6-2/TRBV6-3	NA	16	TRBJ2-3	TRBD2	CASSDNSGGGGDTQYF	TGTGCCAGCAGTGATAATAGCGGGGGGGGCGGAGATACGCAGTATTTT
TRBV6-5	once	15	TRBJ1-6	NA	CASRQGFLYNSPLHF	TGTGCCAGCAGACAGGGCTTCCTTTATAATTCACCCCTCCACTTT
TRBV7-9	NA	13	TRBJ2-3	NA	CASSQPSTDTQYF	TGTGCCAGCAGCCAACCCAGCACAGATACGCAGTATTTT
TRBV30	NA	15	TRBJ1-1	NA	CAWSVLSPGTTEAFF	TGTGCCTGGAGTGTACTCAGCCCGGGGACCACTGAAGCTTTCTTT
TRBV4-3	NA	16	TRBJ2-3	TRBD1	CASSQDGTGGADTQYF	TGCGCCAGCAGCCAAGATGGGACAGGGGGTGCAGATACGCAGTATTTT
TRBV7-2	NA	17	TRBJ2-2	TRBD2	CASSLDRLAGFTGELFF	TGTGCCAGCAGCTTAGATCGGTTAGCGGGCTTCACCGGGGAGCTGTTTTTT
TRBV7-9	NA	15	TRBJ1-1	TRBD1	CASSLAGQGSTEAFF	TGTGCCAGCAGCTTAGCCGGACAGGGGAGCACTGAAGCTTTCTTT
TRBV5-1	once	13	TRBJ1-2	NA	CASRPGETKGYTF	TGCGCCAGCCGTCCCGGGGAGACTAAAGGCTACACCTTC
TRBV19	NA	11	TRBJ2-3	NA	CASSGEDTQYF	TGTGCCAGTAGTGGAGAAGATACGCAGTATTTT
TRBV6-2/TRBV6-3	NA	15	TRBJ1-6	NA	CASSPRGSLNSPLHF	TGTGCCAGCAGTCCCCGGGGCAGTTTGAATTCACCCCTCCACTTT
TRBV11-2	NA	14	TRBJ1-3	NA	CASKQGLSGNTIYF	TGTGCCAGCAAACAAGGGCTCTCTGGAAACACCATATATTTT
TRBV13	NA	13	TRBJ1-1	NA	CASTGEGGTEAFF	TGTGCCAGCACCGGGGAGGGGGGCACTGAAGCTTTCTTT
TRBV5-1	NA	16	TRBJ2-7	NA	CASSLEHSVPTYEQYF	TGCGCCAGCAGCTTGGAGCACTCAGTCCCCACCTACGAGCAGTACTTC
TRBV11-2	once	12	TRBJ1-1	TRBD1	CASSDRGTEAFF	TGTGCCAGCAGCGACAGGGGAACTGAAGCTTTCTTT
TRBV5-6	NA	14	TRBJ1-4	NA	CASSLGRYNEKLFF	TGTGCCAGCAGCTTGGGCCGATATAATGAAAAACTGTTTTTT
TRBV2	NA	13	TRBJ1-6	NA	CASKGGSNSPLHF	TGTGCCAGCAAGGGGGGATCCAATTCACCCCTCCACTTT
TRBV1	NA	15	TRBJ1-2	NA	CTSSQGGGNNYGYTF	TGCACCAGCAGCCAAGGCGGCGGAAATAACTATGGCTACACCTTC
TRBV9	NA	17	TRBJ1-3	NA	CASSDPPDGRSGNTIYF	TGTGCCAGCAGTGACCCCCCAGACGGCCGCTCTGGAAACACCATATATTTT
TRBV5-4	NA	20	TRBJ1-5	TRBD1	CASSFPYRARDRGPNQPQHF	TGTGCCAGCAGCTTCCCGTATCGGGCCCGGGACAGGGGGCCGAATCAGCCCCAGCATTTT
TRBV27	NA	17	TRBJ2-6	NA	CASSPQGRLSGANVLTF	TGTGCCAGCAGTCCTCAGGGACGCCTCTCTGGGGCCAACGTCCTGACTTTC
TRBV28	once	12	TRBJ1-1	NA	CASSFRGTEAFF	TGTGCCAGCAGTTTTCGGGGGACTGAAGCTTTCTTT
TRBV2	NA	14	TRBJ2-1	NA	CASRDRGGYNEQFF	TGTGCCAGCAGGGACCGAGGGGGCTACAATGAGCAGTTCTTC
TRBV30	NA	13	TRBJ1-5	NA	CAWSVAGSQPQHF	TGTGCCTGGAGTGTTGCGGGAAGTCAGCCCCAGCATTTT
TRBV15	NA	16	TRBJ1-5	TRBD1	CATSRKGQVGGQPQHF	TGTGCCACCAGCAGAAAGGGACAGGTGGGCGGTCAGCCCCAGCATTTT
TRBV27	NA	15	TRBJ1-1	NA	CASSSLGGMNTEAFF	TGTGCCAGCAGTTCGCTTGGGGGGATGAACACTGAAGCTTTCTTT
TRBV27	NA	13	TRBJ1-5	NA	CASSLQGGQPQHF	TGTGCCAGCAGTTTACAGGGAGGTCAGCCCCAGCATTTT
TRBV6-6	NA	15	TRBJ1-2	NA	CASSPVYREDYGYTF	TGTGCCAGCAGTCCCGTCTACAGGGAAGACTATGGCTACACCTTC
TRBV12-3/TRBV12-4	NA	13	TRBJ2-3	TRBD1	CASSRQGSDTQYF	TGTGCCAGCAGTCGACAGGGGTCAGATACGCAGTATTTT
TRBV4-1	NA	14	TRBJ1-2	NA	CASSQAGTIRGYTF	TGCGCCAGCAGCCAGGCCGGGACCATTAGGGGCTACACCTTC
TRBV10-2	NA	14	TRBJ1-1	NA	CASSEVLRNTEAFF	TGCGCCAGCAGTGAGGTTTTACGGAACACTGAAGCTTTCTTT
TRBV5-1	NA	13	TRBJ1-1	TRBD1	CASSLGGTDEAFF	TGCGCCAGCAGCTTGGGCGGGACAGATGAAGCTTTCTTT
TRBV15	once	16	TRBJ2-3	NA	CATSRGGTGWADTQYF	TGTGCCACCAGCAGAGGGGGGACTGGGTGGGCAGATACGCAGTATTTT
TRBV6-5	NA	15	TRBJ2-3	TRBD1	CASYRGGASTDTQYF	TGTGCCAGTTATCGAGGGGGCGCCTCCACAGATACGCAGTATTTT
TRBV4-1	NA	15	TRBJ2-5	TRBD2	CASSQEGGGQETQYF	TGCGCCAGCAGCCAAGAGGGCGGGGGCCAAGAGACCCAGTACTTC
TRBV6-1	NA	15	TRBJ1-2	TRBD1	CASSEGTGSFYGYTF	TGTGCCAGCAGTGAAGGGACAGGTTCCTTCTATGGCTACACCTTC
TRBV28	NA	12	TRBJ2-1	NA	CASSPREDEQFF	TGTGCCAGCAGTCCCAGGGAAGATGAGCAGTTCTTC
TRBV6-6	NA	14	TRBJ1-4	NA	CASSPSGANEKLFF	TGTGCCAGCAGTCCGAGCGGGGCTAATGAAAAACTGTTTTTT
TRBV27	NA	13	TRBJ2-1	NA	CASSLSSGNEQFF	TGTGCCAGCAGTTTATCGTCCGGCAATGAGCAGTTCTTC